The TCR beta chain under discussion was sequenced for a study of blood T cells in healthy people across ages. The use of a sample-barcoded 5' primer and a J-beta primer mix characterized a second PCR of roughly 6 to 11 cycles. Each sample yielded at least 2.5 million CDR3-containing paired-end reads. MiXCR was run by TCRdb on the 5' RACE reads, yielding one entry per CDR3 protein. The repertoire holds about 1.5 million distinct CDR3 sequences, with under 55% as singletons. Trimming removed 7 bases from V and 6 bases from J, with 13 bases in between. CDR1 is SQVTM and CDR2 is ANQGSEA in the germline V gene. CDR3 length equals 12 residues. Regarding the study as a whole: Estimates based on one million T cells were treated as lower bounds.

As for this clonotype: Its antigen is not identified.

The genes are TRBV29-1 and TRBJ1-5; D is possibly TRBD1 (6 bases). The sample comprised blood. The TCR sequence derives from a woman between 18 and 29 years old in good health. The CDR3 spells CSAQSGAQPQHF. In nucleotides, the CDR3 is TGCAGCGCCCAATCGGGGGCTCAGCCCCAGCATTTT. The full variable domain, in which reference TRBV29-1 and TRBJ1-5 provide the parts outside the CDR3, is SAVISQKPSRDICQRGTSLTIQCQVDSQVTMMFWYRQQPGQSLTLIATANQGSEATYESGFVIDKFPISRPNLTFSTLTVSNMSPEDSSIYLCSAQSGAQPQHFGDGTRLSIL.